The next 22 T cell receptor beta chains were all read from a single sample in a study of T cell responses to AZD1222 COVID-19 vaccine (dated by TCRdb to the early 2020s). The library was obtained by the immunoSEQ multiplex PCR assay. TCRdb obtained this table from immuneACCESS and retained in-frame rearrangements with V and J assigned. These tables miss some clones; where compared with another copy, unresolved V genes account for less than half of the shortfall, and the remainder is unexplained. The sample contains about 140,000 clones, approximately 92% of them found a single time. The ten largest account for about 3% of the sample. The label giving this sample's time point can be read as: baseline before first vaccination. The material sequenced was peripheral blood, taken on day 0 of AZD1222 vaccination. The origin of the receptors is an adult in good health.

J is TRBJ2-5 and V is TRBV29-1; D unclear. CDR1 and CDR2 (germline): SQVTM, ANQGSEA. The CDR3 length is 12 residues. Trimming removed 4 bases at V and 1 base at J, with 7 bases between. The CDR3 DNA reads as TGCAGCGTTGGGCCGGGCCAAGAGACCCAGTACTTC. Translating it yields CSVGPGQETQYF.

V usage is TRBV29-1 and J usage is TRBJ2-7, with 8 bases identical to TRBD1. This CDR3 region has 14 residues. Germline V gene lookup returns CDR1 SQVTM and CDR2 ANQGSEA. J gave up 1 base and V 3 bases, and 5 bases lay outside the gene matches. For the CDR3, the DNA is TGCAGCGTTGAGCCCGGGACAGGATCCTACGAGCAGTACTTC. The encoded protein is CSVEPGTGSYEQYF.

The chain is built from TRBV7-6 and TRBJ2-3; D perhaps matches TRBD2 (6 bases). Germline V gene lookup returns CDR1 SGHVS and CDR2 FNYEAQ. This CDR3 has 18 residues. V shed 6 bases and J shed 4 bases, with 26 bases lying between them. The CDR3 region has the DNA TGTGCCAGCAGTACGGAGGACGGGAGCTCCAAACCGGCAGATACGCAGTATTTT. Residues: CASSTEDGSSKPADTQYF.

The chain combines TRBV19 with TRBJ1-5; 10 positions agree with TRBD1. The CDR3 totals 14 residues. V was pared by 4 bases and J by 6 bases, with 3 bases of the junction left unmatched. CDR1 and CDR2 from the germline V gene are LNHDA and SQIVND (reference sequence). CDR3 protein: CASSTTGGFQPQHF. CDR3 sequence (DNA): TGTGCCAGTAGTACGACAGGGGGCTTTCAGCCCCAGCATTTT.

The genes are TRBV13 and TRBJ2-7, with 7 bases identical to TRBD1. The CDR3 is made up of 12 amino acids. The germline gives CDR1 PRHDT, CDR2 FYEKMQ (reference sequence). The J segment lost 4 bases and the V segment lost 6 bases, leaving 3 bases of the junction unmatched. CDR3 loop: CASSSQGYEQYF. CDR3 nucleotide sequence: TGTGCCAGCAGTTCACAGGGGTACGAGCAGTACTTC.

This clone showed up just once. The chain is built from TRBV6-5 and TRBJ1-1; D unclear. The CDR3 runs 12 residues. Germline CDR1 and CDR2: MNHEY and SVGAGI. V was shortened by 7 bases and J by 9 bases, with 15 bases between the two germline ends. Written as DNA, the CDR3 is TGTGCCAGCACCGAAATGACCGGGAAAGCTTTCTTT. Translated: CASTEMTGKAFF.

This chain connects TRBV18 to TRBJ2-7, with D tentatively TRBD1 (7 bases). The CDR3 has 15 residues. Trimming shortened V by 2 bases and J by 4 bases, and 15 bases separated the two germline ends. Germline CDR1 is KGHSH and CDR2 is LQKENI. The CDR3 DNA is TGTGCCAGCTCACCATCGGCAGGGGGGTCGTACGAGCAGTACTTC. Translating it yields CASSPSAGGSYEQYF.

The chain combines TRBV7-9 with TRBJ2-7; possible D gene TRBD2, 6 bases. Trimming pared 7 bases from V and 5 bases from J, leaving 18 bases between. CDR1 and CDR2 (germline): SEHNR, FQNEAQ (reference sequence). The CDR3 sequence is 14 residues long. CDR3 residues: CASIVTRERDEQYF. The CDR3 DNA sequence: TGTGCCAGCATCGTTACCCGGGAGAGGGACGAGCAGTACTTC.

This chain links TRBV24-1 with TRBJ2-7; the match to TRBD2 covers 13 bases. J lost 3 bases, V lost 2 bases, and 3 bases had no gene match. Germline lookup yields CDR1 KGHDR and CDR2 SFDVKD. The length of the CDR3 is 16 residues. The CDR3 loop is CATSDSGLAGDYEQYF. In DNA, the CDR3 is TGTGCCACCAGTGATTCCGGACTAGCGGGAGACTACGAGCAGTACTTC.

The chain recombines TRBV27 with TRBJ2-7; D unresolved. Trimming took off 3 bases at V and 2 bases at J, with 11 bases between the two ends. Germline CDR1 MNHEY, CDR2 SMNVEV (reference sequence). The length of the CDR3 is 14 residues. CDR3 DNA sequence: TGTGCCAGCAGTTTTACCATCCAAGCCTACGAGCAGTACTTC. This gives the protein CASSFTIQAYEQYF.

The chain has TRBV19 and TRBJ1-5; TRBD1 is a possible D gene (6 bases). Germline V CDR1 and CDR2: LNHDA, SQIVND (reference sequence). This CDR3 is built from 19 residues. Deletions cut 9 bases from V and 0 bases from J, with 27 bases between. Written as DNA, the CDR3 is TGTGCCAGCTCGACAACGACCAAAATCGGGACACTTAGCAATCAGCCCCAGCATTTT. Translated, it gives CASSTTTKIGTLSNQPQHF.

V and J are TRBV10-1 and TRBJ2-1; 14 bases line up with TRBD2. Germline values: CDR1 WNHNN, CDR2 SYGVQD (reference sequence). The junction had 11 bases not matched to a gene; V was cut back by 6 bases and J by 7 bases. This CDR3 region has 17 residues. DNA of the CDR3: TGCGCCAGCAGACGACTAGCGGGAGGGACCCCGTTGAATGAGCAGTTCTTC. Translated: CASRRLAGGTPLNEQFF.

The gene calls are TRBV24-1 and TRBJ2-5; no clear D gene. This CDR3 has 12 residues. From germline, CDR1 is KGHDR and CDR2 SFDVKD. Trimming cost V 3 bases and J 4 bases, with 5 bases left between them. This CDR3 is CATSDAVETQYF. The CDR3 coding sequence is TGTGCCACCAGTGATGCTGTAGAGACCCAGTACTTC.

The rearrangement links TRBV25-1 to TRBJ2-4; D remains unclear. The length of the CDR3 is 13 residues. V was clipped by 3 bases and J by 3 bases, with 6 bases between them. Germline CDR1 and CDR2: MGHDK and SYGVNS. The CDR3 coding sequence is TGTGCCAGCAGTGATAGGAACAAAAACATTCAGTACTTC. This sequence encodes CASSDRNKNIQYF.

This clone was counted a few times. The V and J genes are TRBV5-8 and TRBJ1-1; D may be TRBD1 (5 bases). This CDR3 comprises 13 residues. Trimming took 5 bases from V and 4 from J, leaving 12 bases between them. Germline V gene data show CDR1 as SGHTS and CDR2 as YDEGEE. CDR3 loop: CASREGEATEAFF. Here the CDR3 DNA reads TGTGCCAGCAGGGAAGGGGAAGCCACTGAAGCTTTCTTT.

The chain has TRBV4-1 and TRBJ2-5; TRBD2 matches 8 bases. CDR1 is MGHRA, CDR2 YSYEKL, per germline. V lost 1 base, J lost 3 bases, and 7 bases stayed unmatched. The CDR3 covers 16 residues. The CDR3 region is CASSQGWGGGKETQYF. As DNA, the CDR3 is TGCGCCAGCAGCCAAGGTTGGGGCGGGGGGAAAGAGACCCAGTACTTC.

This sequence joins TRBV6-1 and TRBJ1-5; TRBD1 is a possible D gene (6 bases). Germline V gene sequence: CDR1 MNHNS, CDR2 SASEGT. The CDR3 has 16 residues. V lost 1 base to trimming and J lost 8 bases, with 18 bases between them. The CDR3 sequence is CASSEELNGGREPQHF. In DNA form, the CDR3 reads TGTGCCAGCAGTGAAGAGCTAAATGGGGGGCGGGAGCCCCAGCATTTT.

In its sample, this clone was seen once. This chain joins TRBV11-3 and TRBJ2-3; D is unclear. The CDR3 sequence is 15 residues long. V was trimmed by 3 bases and J by 4 bases, leaving 14 bases between them. Germline lookup yields CDR1 SGHNT and CDR2 YENEEA. The CDR3: CASSFRDGEADTQYF. The DNA for the CDR3 is TGTGCCAGCAGCTTTAGAGACGGAGAGGCAGATACGCAGTATTTT.

The J gene is TRBJ2-1, the V gene TRBV5-4; TRBD2 aligns across 7 bases. V was pared by 4 bases and J by 4 bases, with 8 bases of the junction left unmatched. CDR1 is SGHNT and CDR2 is YYREEE in the germline V gene (reference sequence). The CDR3 length is 15 residues. In DNA form, the CDR3 reads TGTGCCAGCAGCCGCCCTAGCGGCCTATACAATGAGCAGTTCTTC. Residues: CASSRPSGLYNEQFF.

This chain links TRBV6-2 or TRBV6-3 with TRBJ2-1; TRBD2 aligns across 9 bases. The germline CDR1 and CDR2 sequences are MNHEY and SVGEGT. The CDR3 spans 14 residues. V trimming: 5 bases; J trimming: 10 bases; junction bases outside the gene matches: 9. The CDR3 sequence: CASSALGGRGEQFF. DNA for the CDR3: TGTGCCAGCAGTGCCTTGGGCGGGAGGGGAGAGCAGTTCTTC.

This clone was detected only a few times. The rearrangement uses TRBV6-1 and TRBJ1-5, with 7 bases aligning to TRBD1. The J segment lost 4 bases and the V segment lost 3 bases, leaving 3 bases of the junction unmatched. CDR1 MNHNS and CDR2 SASEGT come from the germline V gene. The CDR3 is 14 residues long. This chain's CDR3 is CASSDPGGNQPQHF. In DNA, the CDR3 is TGTGCCAGCAGTGACCCAGGGGGGAATCAGCCCCAGCATTTT.

The chain links TRBV24-1 to TRBJ2-2; D not certain. V lost 4 bases to trimming and J lost 4 bases, with 9 bases between them. CDR1 KGHDR and CDR2 SFDVKD come from the germline V gene. CDR3 size: 14 residues. CDR3 loop: CATSEGEATGELFF. Written as DNA, the CDR3 is TGTGCCACCAGTGAAGGAGAAGCCACCGGGGAGCTGTTTTTT.